These 30 T cell receptor beta chains came from one sample sequenced in a study of human T cells and chemical hapten exposure. The sample's time point: pre-sensitization, week 0. Treatment here: therapeutic diphenylcyclopropenone sensitization with weekly scalp DPC. TCRdb processed the RACE reads anew with MiXCR; each CDR3 protein has one entry. Counted here are tens of thousands of distinct CDR3 sequences, 7.6% occurring once; the ten biggest clones make up 1.3%. The starting material was whole blood, obtained in connection with sensitization to the hapten diphenylcyclopropenone (DPC). These receptors originate from a woman aged 45 to 65 with alopecia areata. Some clones in this sample may be carry-over from other donors' samples.

This chain uses TRBV3-1 with TRBJ2-3; the D is unclear. The CDR3 is 12 amino acids. From germline, CDR1 is LGHDT and CDR2 YNNKEL (reference sequence). Trimming removed 3 bases from V and 4 bases from J, with 5 bases in between. CDR3 in DNA: TGTGCCAGCAGCCATAGGGCAGATACGCAGTATTTT. Translated, it gives CASSHRADTQYF.

This clonotype came up many times. The CDR3 DNA reads as TGCGCCAGCAGCTCCGGATTGGGAATGCAGAATTCACCCCTCCACTTT. This translates into CASSSGLGMQNSPLHF. The rearrangement uses TRBV5-1 and TRBJ1-6; D uncertain. Trimming pared 3 bases from V and 7 bases from J, leaving 17 bases between. The CDR3 contains 16 residues. Per the germline V gene, CDR1 is SGHRS and CDR2 is YFSETQ. The full variable domain, completed using reference TRBV5-1 and TRBJ1-6, is KAGVTQTPRYLIKTRGQQVTLSCSPISGHRSVSWYQQTPGQGLQFLFEYFSETQRNKGNFPGRFSGRQFSNSRSEMNVSTLELGDSALYLCASSSGLGMQNSPLHFGNGTRLTVT.

V usage is TRBV28 and J usage is TRBJ1-1; D perhaps matches TRBD1 (5 bases). The CDR3 has 12 amino acids. V lost 7 bases, J lost 8 bases, and 14 bases lay in between. Germline loops: CDR1 MDHEN, CDR2 SYDVKM. The CDR3 DNA follows: TGTGCCAGCATCAAAGGGACTTTCGAAGCTTTCTTT. It encodes CASIKGTFEAFF. The complete variable domain, with remaining parts taken from reference TRBV28 and TRBJ1-1, reads DVKVTQSSRYLVKRTGEKVFLECVQDMDHENMFWYRQDPGLGLRLIYFSYDVKMKEKGDIPEGYSVSREKKERFSLILESASTNQTSMYLCASIKGTFEAFFGQGTRLTVV.

The rearrangement uses TRBV3-1 and TRBJ2-6, with D perhaps given as TRBD1 or TRBD2 (5 bases each). CDR3 length: 17 residues. Germline V gives CDR1 LGHDT, CDR2 YNNKEL (reference sequence). V lost 4 bases to trimming and J lost 4 bases, with 17 bases between them. This CDR3 is CASSPPSLGTGANVLTF. In DNA, the CDR3 is TGTGCCAGCAGCCCCCCCAGCCTTGGGACCGGGGCCAACGTCCTGACTTTC.

This clonotype showed up just a few times. The chain employs TRBV15 and TRBJ1-5, with 10 bases matching TRBD1. Unmatched junction bases numbered 9, after V lost 3 bases and J lost 7 bases. Germline V gene data show CDR1 as LNHNV and CDR2 as YYDKDF (reference sequence). CDR3 length: 16 amino acids. CDR3 nucleotide sequence: TGTGCCACCAGCAGGTGGACAGGGGGTTCAGTCCAGCCCCAGCATTTT. Translated, it gives CATSRWTGGSVQPQHF.

This clonotype was recorded at least ten times. The rearrangement links TRBV11-2 to TRBJ2-5, with D perhaps given as TRBD1 or TRBD2 (5 bases each). Trimming took 4 bases from V and 4 from J, leaving 19 bases between them. Germline V gene data show CDR1 as SGHAT and CDR2 as FQNNGV. The CDR3 runs to 16 residues. The CDR3 DNA is TGTGCCAGCAGCTCCTCCGGACCCGGGGCGGTAGAGACCCAGTACTTC. Translation: CASSSSGPGAVETQYF.

This clonotype showed up many times. The chain recombines TRBV14 with TRBJ1-6; TRBD1 is a possible D gene (6 bases). The CDR3 spans 16 residues. Between the trimmed V and J ends, which lost 3 bases and 6 bases, there was a span of 15 bases. Germline V gene lookup returns CDR1 SGHDN and CDR2 FVKESK. The CDR3 reads CASSHRGGIGNSPLHF. The CDR3 DNA reads TGTGCCAGCAGCCACAGAGGGGGTATAGGTAATTCACCCCTCCACTTT. Looking up the rest from reference TRBV14 and TRBJ1-6 gives the full variable domain: EAGVTQFPSHSVIEKGQTVTLRCDPISGHDNLYWYRRVMGKEIKFLLHFVKESKQDESGMPNNRFLAERTGGTYSTLKVQPAELEDSGVYFCASSHRGGIGNSPLHFGNGTRLTVT.

The chain couples TRBV20-1 to TRBJ1-4, with 7 bases fitting TRBD1. V trimming: 5 bases; J trimming: 7 bases; junction bases outside the gene matches: 7. The CDR3 totals 13 residues. Germline CDR1 DFQATT, CDR2 SNEGSKA (reference sequence). The CDR3 DNA is TGCAGTGCTCAATACAGGGGTCCTGAAAAACTGTTTTTT. Protein: CSAQYRGPEKLFF.

This clonotype has at least ten counts. V gene TRBV28 combines with J gene TRBJ1-4, with 8 bases that match TRBD1. Trimming removed 5 bases from V and 7 bases from J; junction bases left unmatched: 9. Germline CDR1 reads MDHEN; CDR2 reads SYDVKM. The CDR3 has 15 residues. This CDR3 reads CASSPRDRRGEKLFF. CDR3 nucleotide sequence: TGTGCCAGCAGTCCTCGGGACAGGCGGGGTGAAAAACTGTTTTTT.

A note on this clonotype: Given a much more abundant clone one base away, this may be a read error. The chain recombines TRBV9 with TRBJ1-5; D is unclear. CDR1 SGDLS and CDR2 YYNGEE come from the germline V gene. The length of the CDR3 is 15 residues. CDR3 sequence: CASSLDGNSNQSQHF. CDR3 DNA: TGTGCCAGCAGCCTCGACGGTAATAGCAATCAGTCCCAGCATTTT.

This clonotype was detected ten times or more. This chain links TRBV30 with TRBJ1-1; D not certain. With 3 bases removed from V and 4 bases from J, the gap between germline ends came to 9 bases. In germline, CDR1 is GTSNPN, CDR2 SVGIG (reference sequence). The CDR3 length is 12 residues. CDR3 coding DNA: TGTGCCTGGAGGTTTATGGGCACTGAAGCTTTCTTT. Its protein is CAWRFMGTEAFF.

CDR3 loop: CSAVPSGNSPLHF. Here the CDR3 DNA reads TGCAGTGCGGTACCAAGCGGGAATTCACCCCTCCACTTT. This chain joins TRBV20-1 and TRBJ1-6; the D is unclear. CDR1 and CDR2 (germline): DFQATT, SNEGSKA (reference sequence). Trimming took off 6 bases at V and 7 bases at J, with 13 bases between the two ends. This CDR3 has 13 residues.

This clonotype was counted at least ten times. V gene TRBV20-1 combines with J gene TRBJ2-2; 8 bases are a match to TRBD2. The V segment lost 0 bases and the J segment 6 bases; nucleotides outside the gene matches: 9. This CDR3 spans 16 amino acids. Germline V gives CDR1 DFQATT, CDR2 SNEGSKA (reference sequence). This CDR3 reads CSARDPAGEGPGELFF. The CDR3, as DNA: TGCAGTGCTAGAGATCCAGCGGGAGAAGGTCCCGGGGAGCTGTTTTTT.

The DNA for the CDR3 is TGTGCCAGCACGCCCAGCTGCCAGGGCGGCAATCAGCCCCAGCATTTT. Translation gives CASTPSCQGGNQPQHF. The chain is built from TRBV21-1 and TRBJ1-5; TRBD1 was called by the table and not checked on the DNA. TRBV21-1 is a recognized pseudogene. The CDR3 consists of 16 residues.

This rearrangement joins TRBV4-1 to TRBJ1-1, with D possibly TRBD1 on 5 matching bases. V lost 4 bases to trimming and J lost 2 bases, with 17 bases between them. Germline CDR1 MGHRA, CDR2 YSYEKL. This CDR3 is 16 amino acids long. CDR3 residues: CASSLGTGTVNTEAFF. CDR3 DNA: TGCGCCAGCAGCCTAGGCACCGGGACGGTAAACACTGAAGCTTTCTTT.

The chain has TRBV6-1 and TRBJ1-2; no reliable D call. Germline values: CDR1 MNHNS, CDR2 SASEGT. With 5 bases removed from V and 3 bases from J, the gap between germline ends came to 10 bases. The CDR3 has 13 amino acids. CDR3 nucleotide sequence: TGTGCCAGCAGTACGTTGGTCGACTATGGCTACACCTTC. As protein: CASSTLVDYGYTF.

This clonotype was seen a handful of times. This rearrangement joins TRBV29-1 to TRBJ2-7; TRBD1 or TRBD2 may be the D gene (5 bases each). Trimming pared 4 bases from V and 2 bases from J, leaving 9 bases between. CDR1 SQVTM and CDR2 ANQGSEA come from the germline V gene. The CDR3 is 12 amino acids. The CDR3 loop reads CSVGDGTYEQYF. The CDR3 DNA follows: TGCAGCGTTGGGGACGGGACCTACGAGCAGTACTTC.

This clonotype was recorded many times. The rearrangement joins TRBV5-1 to TRBJ2-2, with unresolved D. The CDR3 spans 12 residues. Germline V gene lookup returns CDR1 SGHRS and CDR2 YFSETQ. Trimming shortened V by 2 bases and J by 8 bases, and 7 bases separated the two germline ends. The CDR3 protein is CASSLQRGELFF. The CDR3 DNA follows: TGCGCCAGCAGCTTACAGAGGGGGGAGCTGTTTTTT.

There are many counts of this clonotype. The chain uses TRBV21-1 and TRBJ1-5; the listed D gene, TRBD1, was not tested against the DNA. TRBV21-1 is deemed a pseudogene. The CDR3 sequence is 15 residues long. The CDR3 DNA sequence: TGTGCCAGCAGCAAAGTTCACAGGGTTAATCAGCCCCAGCATTTT. Protein sequence: CASSKVHRVNQPQHF.

This clonotype was detected ten times or more. This chain connects TRBV20-1 to TRBJ1-6; TRBD1 matches 8 bases. This CDR3 has 15 residues. The germline V gene has CDR1 DFQATT and CDR2 SNEGSKA (reference sequence). The junction had 0 bases not matched to a gene; V was cut back by 2 bases and J by 0 bases. As DNA, the CDR3 is TGCAGTGCTAGACAGGGGGCCTCCTATAATTCACCCCTCCACTTT. Protein product: CSARQGASYNSPLHF.

This clonotype was seen ten or more times. The V call is TRBV5-5, the J call TRBJ1-1; no clear D. Trimming pared 4 bases from V and 3 bases from J, leaving 4 bases between. CDR3 size: 11 residues. From germline, CDR1 is SGHKS and CDR2 YYEKEE (reference sequence). The CDR3 loop reads CASSQHTEAFF. In DNA, the CDR3 is TGTGCCAGCAGCCAACACACTGAAGCTTTCTTT.

The sample holds many counts of this clonotype. The V and J genes are TRBV6-4 and TRBJ2-5, with D tentatively TRBD2 (5 bases). CDR3 length: 13 amino acids. Germline V gene lookup returns CDR1 MRHNA and CDR2 SNTAGT. Between the trimmed V and J ends, which lost 4 bases and 1 base, there was a span of 7 bases. Here the CDR3 DNA reads TGTGCCAGCAGTGTAACTAGCCAAGAGACCCAGTACTTC. Its translation: CASSVTSQETQYF.

V usage is TRBV28 and J usage is TRBJ2-1; D gene unclear. This CDR3 has 11 amino acids. V was trimmed by 7 bases and J by 4 bases, leaving 5 bases between them. In germline, CDR1 is MDHEN, CDR2 SYDVKM. CDR3 sequence: CASKSYNEQFF. The CDR3 DNA follows: TGTGCCAGCAAGTCGTACAATGAGCAGTTCTTC.

This clonotype was found many times. This sequence joins TRBV12-3 or TRBV12-4 and TRBJ1-1; 9 positions match TRBD1. V dropped 6 bases and J dropped 3; count of bases not matched to a gene: 5. There are 14 residues in the CDR3. In DNA, the CDR3 is TGTGCCAGCAGCATGACAGGGGGGCACACTGAAGCTTTCTTT. It codes for CASSMTGGHTEAFF.

This clonotype was counted between two and nine times. The chain combines TRBV5-1 with TRBJ2-1; TRBD2 matches at 11 bases. Germline CDR1 and CDR2: SGHRS and YFSETQ. J lost 4 bases, V lost 0 bases, and 0 bases had no gene match. CDR3 length: 15 amino acids. CDR3 in DNA: TGCGCCAGCAGCTTGGGGACTAGCGGGTACAATGAGCAGTTCTTC. Translation: CASSLGTSGYNEQFF. The complete variable domain, with remaining parts taken from reference TRBV5-1 and TRBJ2-1, reads KAGVTQTPRYLIKTRGQQVTLSCSPISGHRSVSWYQQTPGQGLQFLFEYFSETQRNKGNFPGRFSGRQFSNSRSEMNVSTLELGDSALYLCASSLGTSGYNEQFFGPGTRLTVL.

At least ten counts were recorded for this clonotype. This chain uses TRBV4-1 with TRBJ2-1; TRBD2 matches at 13 bases. The germline V gene has CDR1 MGHRA and CDR2 YSYEKL. This CDR3 has 17 amino acids. V gave up 0 bases and J gave up 4 bases; unmatched junction bases: 3. CDR3 amino acids: CASSQEWGLAGYNEQFF. The CDR3 DNA is TGCGCCAGCAGCCAAGAATGGGGACTAGCGGGATACAATGAGCAGTTCTTC.

This clonotype has a count of ten or more. V is TRBV20-1 and J is TRBJ2-3, with D possibly TRBD2 on 5 matching bases. Trimming removed 6 bases from V and 2 bases from J, with 18 bases in between. CDR3 length equals 15 residues. CDR1 and CDR2 from the germline V gene are DFQATT and SNEGSKA (reference sequence). The CDR3 DNA follows: TGCAGTGCACAACCCGATTTAGCGTTCACAGATACGCAGTATTTT. It translates to CSAQPDLAFTDTQYF.

CDR3 DNA sequence: TGTGCCAGCAGCTTAGCCCCGACTAGCGGGAAGAGTGAGCAGTTCTTC. Amino acid sequence: CASSLAPTSGKSEQFF. This chain uses TRBV7-2 with TRBJ2-1; 11 bases match TRBD2. Trimming removed 0 bases from V and 9 bases from J; junction bases left unmatched: 7. Germline CDR1 SGHTA, CDR2 FQGNSA. This CDR3 is built from 16 residues. The variable domain in full, completed from reference TRBV7-2 and TRBJ2-1, reads GAGVSQSPSNKVTEKGKDVELRCDPISGHTALYWYRQSLGQGLEFLIYFQGNSAPDKSGLPSDRFSAERTGGSVSTLTIQRTQQEDSAVYLCASSLAPTSGKSEQFFGPGTRLTVL.

The chain is built from TRBV6-2 or TRBV6-3 and TRBJ2-5; the D is unclear. The V gene's germline CDR1 is MNHEY and CDR2 SVGEGT. This CDR3 spans 12 amino acids. V was shortened by 4 bases and J by 4 bases, with 7 bases between the two germline ends. The CDR3, as DNA: TGTGCCAGCAGTTGGGGATTAGAGACCCAGTACTTC. It codes for CASSWGLETQYF.

This clonotype qualifies as medium-sized. J is TRBJ1-5 and V is TRBV20-1; D possibly corresponds to TRBD1 (5 bases). There are 13 residues in the CDR3. Between the trimmed V and J ends, which lost 6 bases and 7 bases, there was a span of 16 bases. Germline assignment: CDR1 DFQATT and CDR2 SNEGSKA (reference sequence). DNA for the CDR3: TGCAGTGCGAGGGGCGCGGAGGGGCAGCCCCAGCATTTT. This codes for CSARGAEGQPQHF.